What follows are 11 T cell receptor beta chains derived from one specimen sequenced in a study of regulatory T cells in long-lasting Graves disease. According to the study, TCR beta libraries were built with iRepertoire HTBI primers and CDR3-region Arm-PCR. A single record per CDR3 protein comes from TCRdb applying MiXCR to the multiplex PCR reads. Among hundreds of thousands of distinct CDR3 sequences listed, roughly 15% were seen once. The time point is: newly diagnosed GD, antithyroid drugs for less than 3 months. PBMC-derived RNA was used for the TCR library. In addition, the sample was reused for a study of T cells in Graves' hyperthyroidism and ophthalmopathy.

The sample in question was peripheral blood mononuclear cells (PBMCs), obtained at new diagnosis, from a patient treated with antithyroid drugs. The origin of the receptors is a woman aged 40-60 years with Graves disease.

Points on this clonotype: This may come from a read error, since a much larger clone is one base off. This chain joins TRBV24-1 and TRBJ1-2; D gene ambiguous. Germline CDR1 KGHDR, CDR2 SFDVKD. This CDR3 region has 12 residues. In DNA, the CDR3 is TGTGCCACCAGTGGTAGTGTCTATGACTACACCTTC. Its protein product is CATSGSVYDYTF.

This clonotype has a count of ten or more. V and J are TRBV2 and TRBJ2-7; TRBD2 is a possible D gene (5 bases). Trimming pared 5 bases from V and 9 bases from J, leaving 14 bases between. Germline CDR1 is SNHLY and CDR2 is FYNNEI. The CDR3 runs to 12 residues. CDR3 loop: CASSRDRRRQYF. The CDR3 nucleotides read TGTGCCAGCAGTCGAGACCGGAGGAGGCAGTACTTC.

This clonotype was recorded at least ten times. The chain uses TRBV20-1 and TRBJ1-5; possibly TRBD1 for D (6 bases). V was clipped by 5 bases and J by 6 bases, with 20 bases between them. The CDR3 spans 15 residues. Germline V gives CDR1 DFQATT, CDR2 SNEGSKA (reference sequence). As DNA, the CDR3 is TGCAGTGCTCTTCGGGACACGGGGTTTGGTCAGCCCCAGCATTTT. This sequence encodes CSALRDTGFGQPQHF.

To note about this clonotype: A read error may be the cause here, since a much bigger clone is one base away. J is TRBJ2-7 and V is TRBV28; 9 bases align to TRBD1. CDR1 is MDHEN, CDR2 SYDVKM, per germline. The CDR3 sequence is 16 residues long. The CDR3 coding sequence is TGTGCCAGCAGCCCCCCCGGACAGGGGAACTCCTACGAGCAGGACTTC. Encoded protein: CASSPPGQGNSYEQDF.

This clonotype was detected many times. The chain joins TRBV24-1 to TRBJ2-1, with D perhaps TRBD2 (6 bases). CDR1 and CDR2 (germline): KGHDR, SFDVKD. Trimming shortened V by 4 bases and J by 5 bases, and 14 bases separated the two germline ends. The CDR3 has 15 residues. The CDR3: CATSDPGRSHNEQFF. CDR3 coding DNA: TGTGCCACCAGTGACCCGGGGAGGAGCCACAATGAGCAGTTCTTC.

The chain couples TRBV12-3 or TRBV12-4 to TRBJ2-3, with 8 bases lining up with TRBD2. V lost 3 bases to trimming and J lost 3 bases; unmatched junction nucleotides: 5. The CDR3 has 15 amino acids. The CDR3 DNA is TGTGCCAGCAGTTTGCGGGGGGCCGGGACAGATACGCAGTATTTT. This encodes CASSLRGAGTDTQYF.

This clonotype was detected only a few times. The chain has TRBV5-1 and TRBJ1-2; no clear D. This CDR3 is built from 13 residues. Per germline, CDR1 SGHRS and CDR2 YFSETQ. Trimming took 0 bases from V and 1 from J, leaving 4 bases between them. CDR3 protein: CASSLEVNYGYTF. As DNA, the CDR3 is TGCGCCAGCAGCTTGGAGGTTAACTATGGCTACACCTTC.

Ten or more counts support this clonotype. J is TRBJ1-5 and V is TRBV27; the D gene is possibly TRBD1 (6 bases). CDR3 length: 14 amino acids. Germline V gene sequence: CDR1 MNHEY, CDR2 SMNVEV (reference sequence). Trimming left V 3 bases short and J 5 bases short, with 11 bases between. The CDR3: CASSFGGPHQPQHF. The CDR3 coding sequence is TGTGCCAGCAGTTTTGGGGGCCCCCATCAGCCCCAGCATTTT.

This clonotype occurred a few times. The CDR3 sequence is CAISGTGGWEKLFF. DNA of the CDR3: TGTGCCATCAGTGGAACAGGGGGATGGGAAAAACTGTTTTTT. The V and J genes are TRBV10-3 and TRBJ1-4, with TRBD1 matching over 8 bases. The V segment lost 4 bases and the J segment 8 bases; nucleotides outside the gene matches: 6. The CDR3 covers 14 residues. From germline, CDR1 is ENHRY and CDR2 SYGVKD.

This clonotype appeared a single time. V and J are TRBV28 and TRBJ2-1, with D possibly matching TRBD2 (6 bases). The tail of the sequence fits TRBJ2-5 better, so the J call may be wrong. CDR3 length: 15 amino acids. The V gene's germline CDR1 is MDHEN and CDR2 SYDVKM. This CDR3 is CASSPRGRGQETQYF. The CDR3 DNA follows: TGTGCCAGCAGTCCCCGCGGGCGGGGCCAAGAGACCCAGTACTTC.

Many counts were recorded for this clonotype. The J gene is TRBJ1-6, the V gene TRBV6-5; D remains ambiguous. With 2 bases removed from V and 9 bases from J, the gap between germline ends came to 8 bases. The germline V gene has CDR1 MNHEY and CDR2 SVGAGI. This CDR3 region has 13 residues. CDR3 residues: CASSYPLPSPLHF. DNA for the CDR3: TGTGCCAGCAGTTACCCCCTTCCTTCACCCCTCCACTTT.